These 27 T cell receptor beta chains originate from one sample sequenced in a study of T cell clusters in autoimmune cytopenias (dated by TCRdb to 2018 to 2020). Each sample's TRB amplification started from 250 ng of peripheral blood genomic DNA, which corresponds to tens of thousands of genome equivalents. For sequencing, an Illumina MiSeq was employed. TRB rearrangements were amplified by multiplex PCR using a touch-down protocol with TRB-A and TRB-B primer pools mixed in one tube. TCRdb reprocessed the reads, and each CDR3 protein sequence is entered once, without DNA. The sample table on file contains 5,400 or so distinct CDR3 sequences. The ten largest clones capture roughly a third of the sample. These data were also reused for a study on T cell repertoires in aging, cancer and after chemotherapy.

The sequenced sample consisted of peripheral blood. These receptors were collected from a human donor in good health.

The chain is built from TRBV5-4 and TRBJ1-6; TCRdb outputs TRBD1, but without DNA this stays unchecked. CDR1 is SGHNT, CDR2 YYREEE, per germline (reference sequence). The CDR3 spans 17 residues. The CDR3 sequence is CASSPPGTGFGNSPLHF.

This clonotype is deemed medium-sized by its frequency. This sequence joins TRBV18 and TRBJ2-5; the D call of TRBD1 rests on TCRdb alone, since no DNA is present to check it. This CDR3 spans 17 amino acids. The germline CDR1 and CDR2 sequences are KGHSH and LQKENI. CDR3 amino acids: CASSPTTGRPDQETQYF.

The chain carries TRBV12-3 or TRBV12-4 and TRBJ2-3; without DNA, the TCRdb call of TRBD2 cannot be checked. The CDR3 consists of 16 residues. The CDR3 reads CASSYGLAVGADTQYF.

V is TRBV6-2 or TRBV6-3 and J is TRBJ2-5; TCRdb reports TRBD2, a call that lacks DNA to check it against. Germline CDR1 and CDR2: MNHEY and SVGEGT. The CDR3 length is 14 residues. The CDR3 sequence is CASRPGLGGETQYF.

The V gene is TRBV30, the J gene TRBJ2-7; checking the TCRdb D call of TRBD1 is not possible without DNA. The CDR3 has 16 amino acids. Germline CDR1 reads GTSNPN; CDR2 reads SVGIG (reference sequence). This CDR3 is CASNLRRGIAGGEQYF.

The V and J genes are TRBV19 and TRBJ2-7; checking the TCRdb D call of TRBD1 is not possible without DNA. Germline lookup yields CDR1 LNHDA and CDR2 SQIVND (reference sequence). This CDR3 region has 15 residues. The CDR3 spells CASSIADRSVYEQYF.

This clonotype is classed as medium-sized by frequency. This rearrangement joins TRBV11-1 to TRBJ2-7; the D call of TRBD1 rests on TCRdb alone, since no DNA is present to check it. Germline loops: CDR1 SGHAT, CDR2 FQDESV (reference sequence). The CDR3 covers 15 residues. This CDR3 reads CASSLDVTRSYEQYF. The full variable domain, in which reference TRBV11-1 and TRBJ2-7 provide the parts outside the CDR3, is EAEVAQSPRYKITEKSQAVAFWCDPISGHATLYWYRQILGQGPELLVQFQDESVVDDSQLPKDRFSAERLKGVDSTLKIQPAELGDSAMYLCASSLDVTRSYEQYFGPGTRLTVT.

The chain has TRBV12-3 or TRBV12-4 and TRBJ1-2. CDR3 length equals 13 residues. The CDR3 loop reads CASSPQITTSYTF.

Judged by frequency, this clonotype is medium-sized. J is TRBJ2-7 and V is TRBV29-1; lacking DNA, the TRBD1 call made by TCRdb goes unchecked. The CDR3 has 13 amino acids. Germline assignment: CDR1 SQVTM and CDR2 ANQGSEA. CDR3 sequence: CSVEVQQGYEQYF.

Its frequency marks this clonotype as medium-sized. The chain carries TRBV19 and TRBJ1-2; TCRdb picks TRBD1, but there is no DNA to check that call. Germline CDR1 reads LNHDA; CDR2 reads SQIVND (reference sequence). CDR3 length: 14 amino acids. The CDR3 here is CASSTLQGARGYTF.

The rearrangement joins TRBV6-5 to TRBJ1-2; the TRBD1 assignment by TCRdb is unverifiable without DNA. CDR1 is MNHEY and CDR2 is SVGAGI in the germline V gene. CDR3 length: 13 amino acids. CDR3 region: CASSQDRFYGYTF.

V is TRBV15 and J is TRBJ1-1. Germline CDR1 and CDR2: LNHNV and YYDKDF (reference sequence). The CDR3 sequence is 15 residues long. The CDR3 here is CATSRADLLGTEAFF.

The chain couples TRBV18 to TRBJ2-7; TCRdb indicates TRBD2, and absent DNA this call remains unverified. There are 20 residues in the CDR3. Germline V gene data show CDR1 as KGHSH and CDR2 as LQKENI. CDR3 sequence: CASSPLNRATSGTHSYEQYF.

V and J are TRBV5-8 and TRBJ2-3; TCRdb's D call, TRBD1, is unchecked because there is no DNA. This CDR3 region has 17 residues. Germline V gene data show CDR1 as SGHTS and CDR2 as YDEGEE. The CDR3 is CASTLLGVDRYTDTQYF.

The chain couples TRBV5-6 to TRBJ1-5; TCRdb's D call, TRBD1, is unchecked because there is no DNA. There are 18 residues in the CDR3. Germline V lookup: CDR1 SGHDT, CDR2 YYEEEE. The CDR3 spells CASSQTWGGAGSNQPQHF.

The J gene is TRBJ2-3, the V gene TRBV24-1; the D call from TCRdb, TRBD2, cannot be confirmed without DNA. The CDR3 spans 16 residues. Germline lookup yields CDR1 KGHDR and CDR2 SFDVKD. CDR3 in amino acids: CATSDFEGSGTDTQYF.

This clonotype is called medium-sized (0.01 to 0.1%) based on its frequency. The chain is built from TRBV29-1 and TRBJ1-1. CDR1 SQVTM and CDR2 ANQGSEA come from the germline V gene. CDR3 length equals 12 residues. CDR3 amino acids: CSGRDFDTEAFF.

This chain uses TRBV12-3 or TRBV12-4 with TRBJ2-5. The CDR3 is 14 residues long. CDR3 region: CASSLVVGQETQYF.

The rearrangement links TRBV12-3 or TRBV12-4 to TRBJ2-7. CDR3 length equals 11 residues. The chain's CDR3 is CASSLSSEQYF.

The chain joins TRBV13 to TRBJ2-7; TCRdb proposes TRBD1, but this gene call is untestable without DNA. Germline lookup yields CDR1 PRHDT and CDR2 FYEKMQ (reference sequence). This CDR3 is 14 amino acids long. CDR3 loop: CASAPRQGTYEQYF.

The V and J genes are TRBV18 and TRBJ2-7. The CDR3 loop spans 15 amino acids. Germline V CDR1 and CDR2: KGHSH, LQKENI. The CDR3 reads CASSPPSREFYEQYF.

The chain recombines TRBV27 with TRBJ2-1; the D call from TCRdb, TRBD2, cannot be confirmed without DNA. CDR1 is MNHEY and CDR2 is SMNVEV in the germline V gene (reference sequence). The CDR3 contains 14 residues. The CDR3 region is CASSTFSTSSEQFF.

The gene calls are TRBV6-5 and TRBJ2-3; TCRdb proposes TRBD1, but this gene call is untestable without DNA. The CDR3 totals 16 residues. CDR1 is MNHEY, CDR2 SVGAGI, per germline. CDR3 protein: CASRQGQGLLTDTQYF.

This chain joins TRBV19 and TRBJ1-1; with no DNA, the TCRdb D assignment of TRBD1 cannot be verified. The CDR3 is made up of 16 amino acids. Germline lookup yields CDR1 LNHDA and CDR2 SQIVND (reference sequence). This chain's CDR3 is CASSFLPTGRGHRAFF.

V gene TRBV20-1 combines with J gene TRBJ2-2; TCRdb picks TRBD2, but there is no DNA to check that call. The CDR3 extends over 14 amino acids. From germline, CDR1 is DFQATT and CDR2 SNEGSKA (reference sequence). CDR3 region: CSTPSGSGTGELFF.

This chain links TRBV30 with TRBJ1-1. The CDR3 length is 12 residues. Germline assignment: CDR1 GTSNPN and CDR2 SVGIG (reference sequence). The CDR3 here is CAWSKVNTEAFF.

V is TRBV12-3 or TRBV12-4 and J is TRBJ1-5; TCRdb reports TRBD1, a call that lacks DNA to check it against. The CDR3 is made up of 14 amino acids. This chain's CDR3 is CASSRDNSNQPQHF.